This T cell receptor beta chain was recorded in a study of T cells in Graves' hyperthyroidism and ophthalmopathy. Study results and caveats: Among thyroid clonotypes expanded above 0.001, most also appeared in blood. Progression to ophthalmopathy was predicted a median of about six months early.

Turning to this clonotype: Its antigen is currently unknown.

The germline V gene encodes CDR1 SGHRS and CDR2 YFSETQ. This CDR3 spans 16 amino acids. The trim removed 0 bases at V and 2 bases at J, leaving 7 bases unmatched. Subjects with ophthalmopathy showed a Clinical Activity Score no lower than 3, a NOSPECS grade no lower than 4, and a duration shorter than 3 months. It was uncontrolled infection, other autoimmune disease, pregnancy or lactation that excluded patients. Amplification of TCR beta CDR3 regions used RNA as the template. The HTBI set primed first-round TCR CDR3 RT-PCR. TCRdb recomputed calls from the multiplex PCR reads with MiXCR, one row per CDR3 protein. The sample carries around 690,000 distinct CDR3 sequences, around 20% recorded once.

The sequenced sample was blood. The chain has TRBV5-1 and TRBJ2-5; the match to TRBD1 covers 7 bases. The TCR comes from a man aged 30 to 45 with Graves' ophthalmopathy. The CDR3 protein is CASSLVARDSQETQYF. DNA for the CDR3: TGCGCCAGCAGCTTGGTAGCCCGGGACAGTCAAGAGACCCAGTACTTC.